This section outlines one TCR beta chain sequence together with its context. This specimen belongs to a study of T cell changes during pregnancy in multiple sclerosis. The CDR3 runs 15 residues. Trimming left V 4 bases short and J 3 bases short, with 17 bases between. Germline-derived CDR1 and CDR2 are SGHKS and YYEKEE (reference sequence). Produced via immunoSEQ multiplex PCR; TCRdb's table is partial and in-frame only. The table includes 90,000 to 120,000 clones, about 94% detected once. V and J are TRBV5-5 and TRBJ2-7; tentatively, D is TRBD1 (6 bases). The source material was peripheral blood, sampled before pregnancy. The sequence was obtained from a female donor with multiple sclerosis, enrolled in a pregnancy study. CDR3 protein: CASSVDRDIYYEQYF. The CDR3 DNA sequence: TGTGCCAGCAGCGTGGACCGGGACATCTACTACGAGCAGTACTTC.